Shown below are 24 T cell receptor beta chains from a single sample sequenced in a study of T cells after yellow fever vaccination. TCRdb analysed the 5' RACE reads with MiXCR anew, one entry per CDR3 protein. Of some 600,000 distinct CDR3 sequences listed, roughly a sixth were seen once; the top ten hold about 18%. The sample here was PBMCs, taken about 5 days after the first yellow fever vaccination. These receptors all stem from a young man who received the YFV17D yellow fever vaccine.

This clonotype occurred a few times. The chain joins TRBV7-2 to TRBJ2-3, with unresolved D. Germline V gene data show CDR1 as SGHTA and CDR2 as FQGNSA. Deletions cut 4 bases from V and 10 bases from J, with 15 bases between. The CDR3 consists of 13 residues. The CDR3 coding sequence is TGTGCCAGCAGCTCCCCTCAAGAAAGGTCGCAGTATTTT. This gives the protein CASSSPQERSQYF.

The V gene is TRBV11-3, the J gene TRBJ2-3; TRBD2 agrees at 10 bases. The CDR3 has 17 amino acids. The germline V gene encodes CDR1 SGHNT and CDR2 YENEEA. After removal of 3 bases from V and 1 base from J, the junction contained 7 bases not matched to a gene. CDR3 loop: CASSFNPSGGRTDTQYF. Here the CDR3 DNA reads TGTGCCAGCAGCTTTAATCCTAGCGGGGGACGCACAGATACGCAGTATTTT.

This clonotype was counted a few times. The V gene is TRBV9, the J gene TRBJ2-3, with D possibly TRBD1 on 5 matching bases. The germline gives CDR1 SGDLS, CDR2 YYNGEE. The germline V and J ends were trimmed by 1 base and 1 base, with 7 bases remaining between them. The CDR3 sequence is 14 residues long. Written as DNA, the CDR3 is TGTGCCAGCAGCGTACAGGGCCGCACAGATACGCAGTATTTT. Amino acid sequence: CASSVQGRTDTQYF.

The chain joins TRBV28 to TRBJ1-1, with a tentative D call TRBD1 (6 bases). Germline V lookup: CDR1 MDHEN, CDR2 SYDVKM. The CDR3 length is 14 residues. Trimming left V 3 bases short and J 4 bases short, with 12 bases between. The CDR3 loop reads CASSFRGGSTEAFF. Here the CDR3 DNA reads TGTGCCAGCAGTTTCAGGGGAGGGAGCACTGAAGCTTTCTTT.

The CDR3 sequence: CASSFQGAWYGYTF. The DNA for the CDR3 is TGTGCCAGCAGTTTTCAGGGGGCATGGTATGGCTACACCTTC. The V call is TRBV28, the J call TRBJ1-2; TRBD1 aligns across 8 bases. V lost 3 bases and J lost 5; bases outside the gene matches: 5. This CDR3 is built from 14 residues. Germline values: CDR1 MDHEN, CDR2 SYDVKM.

To note about this clonotype: This sequence may be a read error, since a much larger clone differs from it by one base. This chain joins TRBV5-1 and TRBJ2-5, with 7 bases that match TRBD1. In germline, CDR1 is SGHRS, CDR2 YFSETQ. CDR3 size: 16 residues. The CDR3 region has the DNA TGCGCCAGCAGATCTGCACCACAGGGGAGCGTGGAGACCCACTACTTC. It encodes CASRSAPQGSVETHYF.

Only a few counts were recorded for this clonotype. The V and J genes are TRBV6-5 and TRBJ1-6; 10 nucleotides agree with TRBD1. There are 15 residues in the CDR3. V shed 6 bases, J shed 6 bases, and the junction held 5 bases outside the gene matches. Germline V gene lookup returns CDR1 MNHEY and CDR2 SVGAGI. The CDR3, as DNA: TGTGCCAGCAGCTACCGGGACAGGGGTAATTCACCCCTCCACTTT. It translates to CASSYRDRGNSPLHF.

This clonotype occurred many times. The rearrangement joins TRBV5-1 to TRBJ1-1; unclear D gene. This CDR3 is 16 amino acids long. V lost 2 bases to trimming and J lost 8 bases, with 22 bases between them. The germline gives CDR1 SGHRS, CDR2 YFSETQ. The CDR3 nucleotides read TGCGCCAGCAGCTTCGGTTTAGCGGGGTCGCGGGGAGAAGCTTTCTTT. It translates to CASSFGLAGSRGEAFF.

The chain is built from TRBV30 and TRBJ1-1; D ambiguous. Per germline, CDR1 GTSNPN and CDR2 SVGIG (reference sequence). The CDR3 spans 12 residues. The V end was cut by 3 bases, the J end by 1 base, with 6 bases between. Written as DNA, the CDR3 is TGTGCCTGGAGAAAGGGGAACACTGAAGCTTTCTTT. The encoded protein is CAWRKGNTEAFF.

The V and J genes are TRBV3-1 and TRBJ2-7; a possible D gene is TRBD2 (5 bases). The CDR3 spans 15 residues. Germline loops: CDR1 LGHDT, CDR2 YNNKEL (reference sequence). Trimming took 1 base from V and 5 from J, leaving 15 bases between them. The DNA for the CDR3 is TGTGCCAGCAGCCAAGCTCCGCTCGGTAGCGACGAGCAGTACTTC. Residues: CASSQAPLGSDEQYF.

In this sample, this clonotype turned up a few times. V gene TRBV5-1 combines with J gene TRBJ2-6; possible D gene TRBD1, 5 bases. V was shortened by 0 bases and J by 1 base, with 8 bases between the two germline ends. The germline V gene encodes CDR1 SGHRS and CDR2 YFSETQ. The CDR3 has 16 amino acids. CDR3: CASSLDAGSGANVLTF. Written as DNA, the CDR3 is TGCGCCAGCAGCTTGGACGCAGGGTCTGGGGCCAACGTCCTGACTTTC.

This clonotype was counted only a few times. The genes are TRBV12-3 or TRBV12-4 and TRBJ2-7; D gene unclear. The CDR3 spans 14 residues. The V and J ends lost 4 bases and 2 bases respectively, with 12 bases between them. The CDR3 reads CASSSRRRTYEQYF. The CDR3 DNA follows: TGTGCCAGCAGTTCCCGTAGAAGAACCTACGAGCAGTACTTC.

This clonotype was counted between two and nine times. The chain has TRBV5-1 and TRBJ1-2; unclear D gene. Germline CDR1 and CDR2: SGHRS and YFSETQ. V was trimmed by 2 bases and J by 6 bases, leaving 14 bases between them. The CDR3 loop spans 14 amino acids. The CDR3 reads CASSFYGVEDGYTF. The CDR3 DNA follows: TGCGCCAGCAGCTTTTACGGGGTGGAGGATGGCTACACCTTC.

The gene calls are TRBV29-1 and TRBJ1-1, with D maybe TRBD1 (5 bases). The CDR3 is made up of 13 amino acids. Germline assignment: CDR1 SQVTM and CDR2 ANQGSEA. With 4 bases removed from V and 3 bases from J, the gap between germline ends came to 12 bases. The CDR3 DNA reads as TGCAGCGTTGGGGTCGGGGCGGACACTGAAGCTTTCTTT. Translated, it gives CSVGVGADTEAFF.

Only a few counts were recorded for this clonotype. The J gene is TRBJ2-7, the V gene TRBV12-5, with D perhaps matching TRBD1 (5 bases). The V gene's germline CDR1 is LGHNT and CDR2 FRNRAP. Trimming pared 4 bases from V and 1 base from J, leaving 8 bases between. CDR3 size: 13 residues. The CDR3 nucleotides read TGTGCTAGTGGTTCGCCAGGGTCCTACGAGCAGTACTTC. Translating gives CASGSPGSYEQYF.

This clonotype was seen a handful of times. V gene TRBV6-1 combines with J gene TRBJ1-1; D might be TRBD1 (5 bases). From germline, CDR1 is MNHNS and CDR2 SASEGT. Trimming took 5 bases from V and 0 from J, leaving 10 bases between them. The CDR3 contains 14 residues. CDR3 residues: CASSKPGLNTEAFF. The CDR3 nucleotides are TGTGCCAGCAGTAAGCCGGGACTGAACACTGAAGCTTTCTTT.

The sample holds a few counts of this clonotype. The V gene is TRBV7-2, the J gene TRBJ2-7; possibly TRBD2 for D (6 bases). V was clipped by 2 bases and J by 3 bases, with 14 bases between them. From germline, CDR1 is SGHTA and CDR2 FQGNSA. The CDR3 loop spans 15 amino acids. The CDR3 DNA reads TGTGCCAGCAGCTTACAGCGGAACGGGGGCTACGAGCAGTACGTC. Protein: CASSLQRNGGYEQYV.

The sample holds a few counts of this clonotype. The J gene is TRBJ1-5, the V gene TRBV7-2; TRBD1 matches 7 bases. Germline CDR1 SGHTA, CDR2 FQGNSA. Losses at the gene ends were 4 bases for V and 6 bases for J; bases not matched to a gene: 3. This CDR3 is built from 13 residues. DNA of the CDR3: TGTGCCAGCAGCTACCGACAGGGTCAGCCCCAGCATTTT. Its translation: CASSYRQGQPQHF.

This clonotype was detected only a few times. This chain joins TRBV5-1 and TRBJ2-5; TRBD2 is a possible D gene (6 bases). The length of the CDR3 is 13 residues. Germline V lookup: CDR1 SGHRS, CDR2 YFSETQ. V lost 5 bases to trimming and J lost 3 bases, with 11 bases between them. The CDR3 loop is CASRGGPEETQYF. Written as DNA, the CDR3 is TGCGCCAGCAGGGGGGGACCTGAAGAGACCCAGTACTTC.

This clonotype appeared many times. V is TRBV29-1 and J is TRBJ2-3; D might be TRBD2 (7 bases). The V end lost 6 bases, the J end lost 5 bases, and 9 bases lay between the germline ends. CDR1 is SQVTM, CDR2 ANQGSEA, per germline. The CDR3 is made up of 11 amino acids. CDR3 sequence reads: CSVGGGDTQYF. Written as DNA, the CDR3 is TGCAGCGTGGGAGGGGGAGATACGCAGTATTTT.

The chain combines TRBV4-3 with TRBJ2-1; D not certain. The CDR3 runs 16 residues. V lost 0 bases to trimming and J lost 2 bases, with 11 bases between them. The germline gives CDR1 LGHNA, CDR2 YSLEER. CDR3 DNA sequence: TGCGCCAGCAGCCAAGAACCTACCGGTCCCTACAATGAGCAGTTCTTC. Protein: CASSQEPTGPYNEQFF.

A few counts support this clonotype. As DNA, the CDR3 is TGTGCCAGCAGCCTCATGGAGGACAATGAGCAGTTCTTC. The encoded protein is CASSLMEDNEQFF. The V gene is TRBV7-6, the J gene TRBJ2-1, with a tentative D call TRBD2 (5 bases). Germline V gene data show CDR1 as SGHVS and CDR2 as FNYEAQ. The CDR3 contains 13 residues. The V end lost 5 bases, the J end lost 5 bases, and 10 bases lay between the germline ends.

This clonotype was counted between two and nine times. The chain uses TRBV4-2 and TRBJ1-2; 8 nucleotides match TRBD1. This CDR3 region has 17 residues. Germline CDR1 and CDR2: LGHNA and YNFKEQ. Germline trimming cut 0 bases from V and 4 bases from J; bases unmatched to any gene: 10. The CDR3 sequence: CASSQDQAQGAFYGYTF. CDR3 bases: TGTGCCAGCAGCCAAGATCAGGCGCAGGGGGCCTTCTATGGCTACACCTTC.

In this sample, this clonotype turned up many times. This sequence joins TRBV12-3 or TRBV12-4 and TRBJ2-1; tentatively, D is TRBD2 (5 bases). The CDR3 extends over 14 amino acids. V was shortened by 3 bases and J by 7 bases, with 13 bases between the two germline ends. Here the CDR3 DNA reads TGTGCCAGCAGTTTCCGACGGAGGCGGAATGAGCAGTTCTTC. Protein sequence: CASSFRRRRNEQFF.